This T cell receptor beta chain was identified in a study of T cells in Graves' hyperthyroidism and ophthalmopathy. Study results and caveats: Within blood appeared most thyroid clonotypes that had expanded above 0.001.

Patients were excluded for uncontrolled infection, other autoimmune disease, pregnancy or lactation. Amplified TCR beta CDR3 regions derived from RNA transcripts. With the HTBI primer set, the TCR CDR3 went through a first round of RT-PCR. TCRdb called the multiplex PCR reads again in MiXCR, with one record for every CDR3 protein. Altogether about 510,000 distinct CDR3 sequences are present, around 43% being singletons, with the ten largest covering 44%. Germline V gene data show CDR1 as SGHRS and CDR2 as YFSETQ. The ends lost 4 bases at V and 6 bases at J; junction bases unmatched: 9. There are 14 residues in the CDR3. A word on this clonotype: The antigen remains unidentified.

V is TRBV5-1 and J is TRBJ2-7; TRBD1 aligns across 8 bases. The material sequenced was peripheral blood or thyroid tissue (not recorded which). This clonotype originated in an adult woman with Graves' disease, either hyperthyroidism or ophthalmopathy (not recorded which). The DNA for the CDR3 is TGCGCCAGCAGCGTGAACAGGGGGAAAGGCGAGCAGTACTTC. The encoded protein is CASSVNRGKGEQYF. Filled out from reference TRBV5-1 and TRBJ2-7, the complete variable domain reads KAGVTQTPRYLIKTRGQQVTLSCSPISGHRSVSWYQQTPGQGLQFLFEYFSETQRNKGNFPGRFSGRQFSNSRSEMNVSTLELGDSALYLCASSVNRGKGEQYFGPGTRLTVT.